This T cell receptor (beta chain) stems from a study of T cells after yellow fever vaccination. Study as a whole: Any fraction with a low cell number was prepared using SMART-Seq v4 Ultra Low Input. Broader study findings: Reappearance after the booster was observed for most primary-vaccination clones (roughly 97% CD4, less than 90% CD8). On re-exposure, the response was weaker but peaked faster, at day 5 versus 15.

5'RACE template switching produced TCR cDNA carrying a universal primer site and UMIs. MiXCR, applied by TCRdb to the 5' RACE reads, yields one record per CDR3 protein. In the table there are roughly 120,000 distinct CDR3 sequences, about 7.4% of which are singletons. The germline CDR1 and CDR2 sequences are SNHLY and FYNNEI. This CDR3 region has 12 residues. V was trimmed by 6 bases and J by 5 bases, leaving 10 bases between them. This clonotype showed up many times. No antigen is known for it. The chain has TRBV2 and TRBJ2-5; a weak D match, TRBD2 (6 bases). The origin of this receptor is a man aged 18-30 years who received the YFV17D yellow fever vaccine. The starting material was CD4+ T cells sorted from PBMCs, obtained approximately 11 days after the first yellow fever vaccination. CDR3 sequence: CASRQEGETQYF. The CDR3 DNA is TGTGCCAGCAGGCAGGAGGGGGAGACCCAGTACTTC.